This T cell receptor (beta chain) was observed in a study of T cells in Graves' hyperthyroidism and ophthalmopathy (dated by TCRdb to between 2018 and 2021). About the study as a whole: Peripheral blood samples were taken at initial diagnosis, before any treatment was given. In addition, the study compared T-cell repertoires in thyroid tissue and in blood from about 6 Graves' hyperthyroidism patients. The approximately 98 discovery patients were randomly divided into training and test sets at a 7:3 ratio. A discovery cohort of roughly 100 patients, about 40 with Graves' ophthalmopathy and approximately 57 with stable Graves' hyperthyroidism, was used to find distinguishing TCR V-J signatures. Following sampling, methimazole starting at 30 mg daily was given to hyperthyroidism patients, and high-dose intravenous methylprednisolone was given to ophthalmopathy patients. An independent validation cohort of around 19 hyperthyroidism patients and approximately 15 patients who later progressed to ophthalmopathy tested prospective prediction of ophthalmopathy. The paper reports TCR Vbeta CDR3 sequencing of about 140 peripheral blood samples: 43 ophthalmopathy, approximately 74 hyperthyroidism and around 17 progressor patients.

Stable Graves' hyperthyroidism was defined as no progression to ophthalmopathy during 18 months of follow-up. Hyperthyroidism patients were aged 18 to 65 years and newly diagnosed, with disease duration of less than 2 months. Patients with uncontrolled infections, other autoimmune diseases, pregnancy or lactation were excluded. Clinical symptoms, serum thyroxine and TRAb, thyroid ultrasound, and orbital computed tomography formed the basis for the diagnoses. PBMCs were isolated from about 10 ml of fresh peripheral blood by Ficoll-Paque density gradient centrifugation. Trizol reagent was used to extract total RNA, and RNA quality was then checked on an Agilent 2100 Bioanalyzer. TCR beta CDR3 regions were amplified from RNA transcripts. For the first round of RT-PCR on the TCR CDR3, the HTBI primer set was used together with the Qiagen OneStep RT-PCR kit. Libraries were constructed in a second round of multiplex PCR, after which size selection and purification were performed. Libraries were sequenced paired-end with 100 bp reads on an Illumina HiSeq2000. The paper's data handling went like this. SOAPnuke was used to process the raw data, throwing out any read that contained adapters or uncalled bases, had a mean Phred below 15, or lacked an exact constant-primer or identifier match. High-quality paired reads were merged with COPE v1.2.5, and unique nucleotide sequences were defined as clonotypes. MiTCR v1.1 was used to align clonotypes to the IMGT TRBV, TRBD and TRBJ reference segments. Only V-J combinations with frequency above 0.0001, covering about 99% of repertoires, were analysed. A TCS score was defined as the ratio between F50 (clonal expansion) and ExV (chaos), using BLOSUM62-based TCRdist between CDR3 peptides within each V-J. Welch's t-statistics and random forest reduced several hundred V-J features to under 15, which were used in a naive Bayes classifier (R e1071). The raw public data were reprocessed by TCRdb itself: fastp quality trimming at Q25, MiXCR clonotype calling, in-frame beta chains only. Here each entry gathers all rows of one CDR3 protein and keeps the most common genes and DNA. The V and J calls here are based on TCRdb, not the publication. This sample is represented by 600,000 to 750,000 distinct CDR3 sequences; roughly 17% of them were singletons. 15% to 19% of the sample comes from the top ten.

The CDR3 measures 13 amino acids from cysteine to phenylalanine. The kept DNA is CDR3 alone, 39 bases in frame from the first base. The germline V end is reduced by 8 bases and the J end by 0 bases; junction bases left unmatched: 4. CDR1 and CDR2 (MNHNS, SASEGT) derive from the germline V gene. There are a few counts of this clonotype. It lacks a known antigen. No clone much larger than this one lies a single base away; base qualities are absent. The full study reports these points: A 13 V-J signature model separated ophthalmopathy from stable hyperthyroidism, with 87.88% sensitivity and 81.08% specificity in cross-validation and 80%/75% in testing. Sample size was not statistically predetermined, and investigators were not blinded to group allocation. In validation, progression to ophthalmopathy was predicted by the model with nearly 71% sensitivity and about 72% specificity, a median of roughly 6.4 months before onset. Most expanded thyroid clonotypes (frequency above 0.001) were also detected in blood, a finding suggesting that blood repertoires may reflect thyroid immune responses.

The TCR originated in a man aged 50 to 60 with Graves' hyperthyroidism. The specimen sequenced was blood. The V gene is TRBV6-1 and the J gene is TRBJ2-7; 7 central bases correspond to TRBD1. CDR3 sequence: CASDDRDSYEQYF. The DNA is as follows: TGTGCCAGCGATGACAGGGACTCCTACGAGCAGTACTTC.